This T cell receptor (beta chain) was recovered during a study of cytomegalovirus exposure and HLA in healthy donors. Overall study results and limits: TCR beta sequences numbering around 15,000 were associated with HLA alleles at 0.05 false discovery rate in a later analysis. It has been reported that TCR beta sequences accurately predicted the HLA-A and HLA-B alleles of most subjects.

Germline CDR1 and CDR2: GTSNPN and SVGIG (reference sequence). Trimming took 0 bases from V and 7 from J, leaving 10 bases between them. The CDR3 has 13 amino acids. Primers for the PCR totalled 60 Vbeta and 13 Jbeta. Libraries were prepared by immunoSEQ multiplex PCR; TCRdb keeps only in-frame clonotypes and omits some of them. The table lists roughly 200,000 clones, around 80% of them singletons, with approximately 4.7% in the top ten. This clone has a handful of counts. Its specificity is not known. This chain connects TRBV30 to TRBJ2-1; D gene unclear. This receptor was obtained from a woman in her twenties or thirties in good health and CMV-seropositive. Sample: PBMCs. CDR3 protein: CAWSVQFLNEQFF. CDR3 nucleotide sequence: TGTGCCTGGAGTGTTCAGTTTTTGAATGAGCAGTTCTTC. The entire variable domain, with the rest obtained from reference TRBV30 and TRBJ2-1, is as follows: SQTIHQWPATLVQPVGSPLSLECTVEGTSNPNLYWYRQAAGRGLQLLFYSVGIGQISSEVPQNLSASRPQDRQFILSSKKLLLSDSGFYLCAWSVQFLNEQFFGPGTRLTVL.